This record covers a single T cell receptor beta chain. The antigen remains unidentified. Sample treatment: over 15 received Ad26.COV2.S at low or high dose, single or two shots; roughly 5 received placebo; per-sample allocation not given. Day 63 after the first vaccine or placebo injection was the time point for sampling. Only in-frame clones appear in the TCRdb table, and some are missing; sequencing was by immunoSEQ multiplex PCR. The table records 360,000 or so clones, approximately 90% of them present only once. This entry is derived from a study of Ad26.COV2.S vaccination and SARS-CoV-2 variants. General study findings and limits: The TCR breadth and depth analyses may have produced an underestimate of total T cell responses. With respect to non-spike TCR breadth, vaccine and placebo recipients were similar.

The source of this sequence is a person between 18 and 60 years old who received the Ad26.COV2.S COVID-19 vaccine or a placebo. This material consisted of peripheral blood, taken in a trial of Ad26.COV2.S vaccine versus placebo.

In DNA, the CDR3 is TGTGCCAGCACCCAGGGGTCTAGCGGGAGCGGGGAGCAGTACTTC. Its protein product is CASTQGSSGSGEQYF. The J gene is TRBJ2-7, the V gene TRBV7-2; 10 bases match TRBD2. CDR1 and CDR2 (germline): SGHTA, FQGNSA. The CDR3 runs to 15 residues. Unmatched junction bases numbered 13, after V lost 7 bases and J lost 7 bases.